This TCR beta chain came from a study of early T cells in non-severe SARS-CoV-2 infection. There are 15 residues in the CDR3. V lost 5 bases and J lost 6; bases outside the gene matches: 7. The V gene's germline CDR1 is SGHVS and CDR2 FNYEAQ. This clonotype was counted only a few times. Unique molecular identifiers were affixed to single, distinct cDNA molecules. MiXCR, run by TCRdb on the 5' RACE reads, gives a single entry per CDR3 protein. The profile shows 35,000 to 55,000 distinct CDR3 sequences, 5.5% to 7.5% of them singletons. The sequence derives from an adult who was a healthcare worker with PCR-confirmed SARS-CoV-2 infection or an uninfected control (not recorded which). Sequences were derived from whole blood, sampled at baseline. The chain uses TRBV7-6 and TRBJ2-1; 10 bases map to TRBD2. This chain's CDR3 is CASSRGLAEINEQFF. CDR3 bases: TGTGCCAGCAGCCGAGGACTAGCGGAGATCAATGAGCAGTTCTTC.